Listed below are T cell receptor beta chains from one sample, sequenced in a study of blood T cell repertoires in COVID-19. The method was immunoSEQ multiplex PCR; TCRdb's version includes in-frame clones alone and lacks a portion of them. This table has some 270,000 clones, 80% to 90% appearing once. Sequencing was performed on PBMCs or T cells enriched from blood (not recorded which). These receptors were collected from a woman aged 40 to 50 who had been exposed to COVID-19. The CDR3 runs from the conserved cysteine through the conserved F or W. Each record gives: clone size, V gene, D gene, J gene, CDR3 protein, CDR3 DNA. A D gene is named only where the DNA matches it firmly. Not every row has a clone size; where given, it reads once, few, many or a size class.

>-|TRBV13|TRBD1|TRBJ1-2
CASRPGQLPLGYGYTF
TGTGCCAGCAGACCGGGACAGCTTCCCCTGGGGTATGGCTACACCTTC
>once|TRBV5-3|-|TRBJ2-3
CARSLVVRTDTQYF
TGTGCCAGAAGCTTGGTTGTGCGAACAGATACGCAGTATTTT
>-|TRBV6-5|TRBD2|TRBJ2-1
CASRRWTSGSYEQFF
TGTGCCAGCAGACGATGGACTAGCGGGAGTTATGAGCAGTTCTTC
>-|TRBV24-1|-|TRBJ2-6
CATSDPGAGANVLTF
TGTGCCACCAGTGATCCAGGGGCCGGGGCCAACGTCCTGACTTTC
>-|TRBV23-1|-|TRBJ1-6
CASSLRTAAVNSPLHF
TGCGCCAGCAGTCTTCGGACAGCGGCGGTTAATTCACCCCTCCACTTT
>-|TRBV12-3/TRBV12-4|-|TRBJ1-1
CASSLGGGTEAFF
TGTGCCAGCAGTTTAGGGGGGGGGACTGAAGCTTTCTTT
>once|TRBV2|-|TRBJ1-1
CASSEPETVSTAWTEAFF
TGTGCCAGCAGTGAACCAGAGACAGTCAGTACGGCTTGGACTGAAGCTTTCTTT
>-|TRBV2|-|TRBJ2-2
CARRDINTGELFF
TGTGCCAGACGGGACATTAACACCGGGGAGCTGTTTTTT
>-|TRBV6-2/TRBV6-3|TRBD1|TRBJ2-6
CASSLRGGRSSGANVLTF
TGTGCCAGCAGTCTACGAGGGGGCAGGAGCTCTGGGGCCAACGTCCTGACTTTC
>once|TRBV19|TRBD1|TRBJ2-7
CASSLGQTVYEQYF
TGTGCCAGTAGTCTGGGACAGACGGTCTACGAGCAGTACTTC
>-|TRBV28|-|TRBJ1-1
CASSSQSVKAFF
TGTGCCAGCAGTTCCCAATCGGTAAAAGCTTTCTTT
>-|TRBV28|-|TRBJ1-2
CASSFGWGSGGYTF
TGTGCCAGCAGTTTCGGCTGGGGCTCGGGTGGCTACACCTTC
>few|TRBV13|-|TRBJ1-6
CASSLGLMAGRLSGNSPLHF
TGTGCCAGCAGCTTAGGTCTAATGGCGGGACGTTTGTCGGGGAATTCACCCCTCCACTTT
>-|TRBV7-3|TRBD1|TRBJ2-2
CASSPRTGQKNTGELFF
TGTGCCAGCAGCCCACGAACGGGACAGAAGAACACCGGGGAGCTGTTTTTT
>-|TRBV3-1/TRBV3-2|-|TRBJ2-7
CASSSSAGEQYF
TGTGCCAGCAGCTCAAGCGCGGGGGAGCAGTACTTC
>once|TRBV25-1|TRBD2|TRBJ2-1
CASSEGGAGVGSYNEQFF
TGTGCCAGCAGTGAAGGTGGGGCGGGAGTAGGCTCCTACAATGAGCAGTTCTTC
>once|TRBV7-6|-|TRBJ2-1
CASSLPRDFPGVNEQFF
TGTGCCAGCAGCTTGCCACGGGACTTCCCCGGGGTCAATGAGCAGTTCTTC
>-|TRBV29-1|TRBD1|TRBJ1-2
CSVLRTGDDGYTF
TGCAGCGTTCTGAGGACAGGAGATGATGGCTACACCTTC
>-|TRBV7-2|-|TRBJ1-2
CASSLRQQTGGYTF
TGTGCCAGCAGCTTGCGACAGCAAACCGGGGGCTACACCTTC
>-|TRBV25-1|TRBD1|TRBJ1-2
CASSAPDRARFDGYTF
TGTGCCAGCAGTGCCCCCGACAGGGCACGATTTGATGGCTACACCTTC
>-|TRBV3-1/TRBV3-2|TRBD1|TRBJ2-7
CASSQEDRVYEQYF
TGTGCCAGCAGCCAAGAGGACAGGGTCTACGAGCAGTACTTC
>-|TRBV2|-|TRBJ1-1
CASSGQPNTEAFF
TGTGCCAGCTCAGGACAGCCGAACACTGAAGCTTTCTTT
>-|TRBV19|-|TRBJ2-7
CASSILAFYEQYF
TGTGCCAGTAGTATCCTAGCGTTCTACGAGCAGTACTTC
>-|TRBV28|-|TRBJ2-1
CASAKLEQFF
TGTGCCAGCGCCAAGCTGGAGCAGTTCTTC
>-|TRBV11-3|TRBD1|TRBJ1-1
CASSLRGGDTEAFF
TGTGCCAGCAGCTTACGAGGGGGCGATACTGAAGCTTTCTTT
>-|TRBV7-6|-|TRBJ2-7
CASSVRADTEQYF
TGTGCCAGCAGCGTACGAGCGGATACCGAGCAGTACTTC
>-|TRBV13|-|TRBJ2-1
CASSSQYRLVGEQFF
TGTGCCAGCAGCTCGCAATACCGGCTAGTGGGTGAGCAGTTCTTC
>-|TRBV12-3/TRBV12-4|TRBD1|TRBJ2-5
CASTLDRLETQYF
TGTGCCAGCACTTTGGACAGGCTAGAGACCCAGTACTTC
>-|TRBV2|-|TRBJ2-3
CASREGASDTQYF
TGTGCCAGCAGAGAAGGGGCCTCAGATACGCAGTATTTT
>-|TRBV30|TRBD2|TRBJ2-5
CAWSYSGGARETQYF
TGTGCCTGGAGCTATAGCGGGGGGGCCCGGGAGACCCAGTACTTC
>-|TRBV5-6|-|TRBJ1-4
CASALGATNEKLFF
TGTGCCAGCGCTCTAGGTGCAACTAATGAAAAACTGTTTTTT
>-|TRBV7-9|-|TRBJ2-3
CASSLVRGASTDTQYF
TGTGCCAGCAGCTTAGTTCGCGGGGCAAGCACAGATACGCAGTATTTT
>-|TRBV5-5|-|TRBJ1-1
CASSLDPHKNTEAFF
TGTGCCAGCAGCTTGGATCCCCACAAGAACACTGAAGCTTTCTTT
>-|TRBV5-1|-|TRBJ1-1
CASSTGMGQGKAFF
TGTGCCAGCAGCACAGGAATGGGGCAGGGTAAAGCTTTCTTT
>few|TRBV15|-|TRBJ1-2
CATSRDGGRNYGYTF
TGTGCCACCAGCAGAGATGGCGGTAGGAACTATGGCTACACCTTC
>-|TRBV5-1|-|TRBJ2-7
CASSLGASYEQYF
TGCGCCAGCAGCTTGGGGGCATCCTACGAGCAGTACTTC
>few|TRBV10-3|TRBD1|TRBJ1-2
CAISSGQGRGYTF
TGTGCCATCTCTTCGGGACAGGGACGTGGCTACACCTTC
>once|TRBV10-3|-|TRBJ2-1
CAITAGPPLGSYNEQFF
TGTGCCATCACGGCGGGACCGCCACTTGGCTCCTACAATGAGCAGTTCTTC
>-|TRBV3-1/TRBV3-2|TRBD2|TRBJ2-5
CASSRRSGGAQETQYF
TGTGCCAGCAGCCGACGAAGCGGGGGGGCCCAAGAGACCCAGTACTTC
>-|TRBV5-8|TRBD1|TRBJ2-5
CASSFGDRGRETQYF
TGTGCCAGCAGCTTTGGAGACAGGGGGCGAGAGACCCAGTACTTC
>-|TRBV28|-|TRBJ1-2
CASSTKGLGREGYGYTF
TGTGCCAGCAGTACAAAAGGGTTGGGGAGAGAAGGCTATGGCTACACCTTC
>-|TRBV7-9|-|TRBJ2-3
CASSARPGLPTDTQYF
TGTGCCAGCAGCGCGAGACCTGGACTACCCACAGATACGCAGTATTTT
>once|TRBV2|TRBD2|TRBJ2-1
CASRSGTSDHNEQFF
TGTGCCAGCAGGTCGGGGACTAGCGACCACAATGAGCAGTTCTTC
>few|TRBV4-2|TRBD2|TRBJ2-7
CASSTPGGALYEQYF
TGTGCCAGCAGCACCCCCGGGGGGGCCCTCTACGAGCAGTACTTC
>-|TRBV3-1/TRBV3-2|-|TRBJ2-3
CASSHGGTTDTQYF
TGTGCCAGCAGCCATGGGGGGACGACAGATACGCAGTATTTT
>-|TRBV30|-|TRBJ1-5
CAWSVLGIRNQPQHF
TGTGCCTGGAGTGTACTGGGCATTAGGAATCAGCCCCAGCATTTT
>-|TRBV19|TRBD2|TRBJ2-1
CASKTGAGANEQFF
TGTGCCAGTAAGACTGGAGCGGGGGCCAATGAGCAGTTCTTC
>-|TRBV11-3|TRBD2|TRBJ2-1
CASSFQGLAGGSYNEQFF
TGTGCCAGCAGCTTCCAGGGACTAGCGGGAGGGTCCTACAATGAGCAGTTCTTC
>-|TRBV7-9|TRBD1|TRBJ1-1
CASSLVGGQGNTEAFF
TGTGCCAGCAGCTTAGTAGGAGGACAGGGGAACACTGAAGCTTTCTTT
>-|TRBV4-1|-|TRBJ2-2
CASSQAGKGGELFF
TGCGCCAGCAGCCAAGCGGGTAAAGGCGGGGAGCTGTTTTTT
>once|TRBV10-3|-|TRBJ1-6
CAISDSTRDSPLHF
TGTGCCATCAGTGATTCGACCCGGGATTCACCCCTCCACTTT
>-|TRBV6-2/TRBV6-3|-|TRBJ1-1
CASSLRSSTEAFF
TGTGCCAGCAGTCTCCGGTCGAGCACTGAAGCTTTCTTT
>-|TRBV19|-|TRBJ1-2
CASSIRSGGSNYGYTF
TGTGCCAGTAGTATACGGTCGGGGGGATCTAACTATGGCTACACCTTC
>-|TRBV7-9|-|TRBJ1-6
CASSLAQGFNSPLHF
TGTGCCAGCAGCTTAGCGCAGGGCTTCAATTCACCCCTCCACTTT
>-|TRBV5-5|-|TRBJ1-4
CASSLGGENEKLFF
TGTGCCAGCAGCTTGGGCGGGGAAAATGAAAAACTGTTTTTT